Many counts were recorded for the clone carrying this T cell receptor (beta chain). Its specificity is unknown. The data originate from a study of T cell repertoires in cytomegalovirus infection. Study information: Through public TCR beta signatures, both CMV infection and matching HLA type were indicated.

MiXCR was run by TCRdb on the reads, yielding one entry per CDR3 protein. In the table there are 350,000 to 400,000 distinct CDR3 sequences, nearly 35% of which are singletons. Germline V gene sequence: CDR1 SGHTA, CDR2 FQGNSA. The CDR3 extends over 16 amino acids. Trimming pared 5 bases from V and 4 bases from J, leaving 18 bases between. Findings of the study overall: CMV-specific TCR beta clonotypes restricted by HLA-C dominated the ex vivo response.

The source is a human donor in good health (CMV status not recorded). Some clones in this sample may be carry-over from other donors' samples. The chain uses TRBV7-2 and TRBJ1-5; tentatively, D is TRBD1 (5 bases). The sequencing used cultured PBMCs, collected from culture after CMV antigen stimulation. The CDR3, as DNA: TGTGCCAGCAGCCCTTATCTGGGACGGCTGAATCAGCCCCAGCATTTT. This sequence encodes CASSPYLGRLNQPQHF.